The 10 T cell receptor beta chains below were found in one sample sequenced in a study of T cells in localized non-small cell lung cancer. Profiled with immunoSEQ multiplex PCR; TCRdb holds only in-frame clones, not every one. The table lists 25,000 to 30,000 clones, approximately 90% of them singletons. The sequenced sample was peripheral blood, obtained before any cancer treatment. These receptors were collected from a female donor of 60 years or more with stage III squamous cell lung carcinoma.

The gene calls are TRBV30 and TRBJ1-3; D is unclear. The CDR3 contains 14 residues. Germline CDR1 reads GTSNPN; CDR2 reads SVGIG (reference sequence). V dropped 1 base and J dropped 0 bases, with 7 bases sitting between them. Here the CDR3 DNA reads TGTGCCTGGAGTGCTACCTACTCTGGAAACACCATATATTTT. It is translated as CAWSATYSGNTIYF.

This CDR3 reads CASSYSHRSNLHF. DNA for the CDR3: TGTGCCAGCAGTTACTCCCACAGGTCTAATCTCCACTTT. The chain is built from TRBV6-5 and TRBJ1-6; the D gene is possibly TRBD1 (5 bases). CDR3 size: 13 residues. Germline lookup yields CDR1 MNHEY and CDR2 SVGAGI. V was cut by 0 bases and J by 16 bases, with 13 bases left in between.

In its sample, this clone was seen once. J is TRBJ1-5 and V is TRBV28; tentatively, D is TRBD1 (5 bases). The CDR3 totals 12 residues. Looked up from germline, CDR1 is MDHEN and CDR2 is SYDVKM. Here the CDR3 reads CATTGSNQPQHF. DNA for the CDR3: TGTGCGACCACAGGTAGCAATCAGCCCCAGCATTTT.

This clone has just a few counts. The V gene is TRBV2, the J gene TRBJ2-5; 9 bases match TRBD1. CDR1 and CDR2 (germline): SNHLY, FYNNEI. V shed 5 bases and J 4 bases; nucleotides not matched to a gene: 11. This CDR3 contains 16 residues. CDR3 loop: CASSRTGEFWGETQYF. In nucleotides, the CDR3 is TGTGCCAGCAGTAGGACAGGGGAGTTTTGGGGAGAGACCCAGTACTTC.

This rearrangement joins TRBV7-2 to TRBJ2-7, with a weak D call TRBD1 (6 bases). The CDR3 is made up of 14 amino acids. From germline, CDR1 is SGHTA and CDR2 FQGNSA. V was cut by 8 bases and J by 7 bases, with 21 bases left in between. The CDR3 sequence is CASLRQNRVGEQYF. The CDR3 DNA reads as TGTGCCAGCTTAAGGCAAAACAGGGTTGGGGAGCAGTACTTC.

This clone was found a few times. The chain recombines TRBV4-3 with TRBJ1-1; D is unresolved. The V end lost 0 bases, the J end lost 7 bases, and 27 bases lay between the germline ends. This CDR3 has 19 residues. Germline V lookup: CDR1 LGHNA, CDR2 YSLEER. This CDR3 reads CASSQEGLIIRNPPFEAFF. For the CDR3, the DNA is TGCGCCAGCAGCCAAGAGGGGTTAATTATAAGAAACCCTCCTTTTGAAGCTTTCTTT.

This clone was counted a few times. This chain joins TRBV5-6 and TRBJ2-3; D is perhaps TRBD1 or TRBD2 (5 bases each). Germline assignment: CDR1 SGHDT and CDR2 YYEEEE. The CDR3 covers 17 residues. The V end was cut by 1 base, the J end by 0 bases, with 15 bases between. CDR3 sequence (DNA): TGTGCCAGCAGCTTGACAGGAGCGGTCATTAGCACAGATACGCAGTATTTT. This encodes CASSLTGAVISTDTQYF.

V usage is TRBV28 and J usage is TRBJ2-2; D is uncertain. Germline V lookup: CDR1 MDHEN, CDR2 SYDVKM. The CDR3 totals 14 residues. V lost 8 bases to trimming and J lost 1 base, with 11 bases between them. This chain's CDR3 is CASHQKRNTGELFF. The CDR3 DNA sequence: TGTGCCAGCCACCAAAAGAGGAACACCGGGGAGCTGTTTTTT.

The rearrangement links TRBV10-3 to TRBJ1-1; 8 nucleotides match TRBD1. V shed 7 bases, J shed 1 base, and the junction held 8 bases outside the gene matches. CDR3 length: 15 residues. CDR1 and CDR2 (germline): ENHRY, SYGVKD. CDR3 in DNA: TGTGCCATCAAATCACAGGGGGTCGGGAACACTGAAGCTTTCTTT. It encodes CAIKSQGVGNTEAFF.

This clone was observed a single time. The chain has TRBV5-4 and TRBJ2-2; D not resolved. CDR1 and CDR2 (germline): SGHNT, YYREEE (reference sequence). CDR3 length equals 15 residues. V lost 5 bases to trimming and J lost 1 base, with 12 bases between them. In DNA, the CDR3 is TGTGCCAGCAGTCCGTCCTATTTGAACACCGGGGAGCTGTTTTTT. It translates to CASSPSYLNTGELFF.